Given below is one T cell receptor beta chain in context. Its antigen is unknown. No clone much larger than this one lies a single base away; base qualities are absent. The CDR3 goes from the cysteine to the phenylalanine over 18 residues. Only the CDR3 DNA is retained, 54 bases long and in frame from the first base. V lost 4 bases and J lost 2 bases, and the count of bases not matched to a germline gene is 11. CDR1 MGHDK and CDR2 SYGVNS were looked up in the germline V gene. These data originate in a study of blood T cell repertoires in COVID-19 (dated by TCRdb to 2018 to 2020). Regarding the complete study: Collaborator samples came from the United States, Italy and Spain and covered acute and convalescent phases of COVID-19. Deeply sampled blood TCRbeta repertoires from subjects exposed to, actively infected with, or recovered from COVID-19 were included in the dataset. The prospective study material was composed of cDNA or gDNA derived from T cells, B-cell-depleted T cells, or PBMCs. The samples were drawn from two sources: the first 160 participants of the ongoing ImmuneRACE study, and 1,000 to 1,500 subjects contributed by 6 global collaborators. Where available, HLA class I and class II types were taken from metadata supplied by the sample provider and were not determined by assay-based typing. The repertoires were made available in a free public database intended to serve as a resource for research on the immune response to SARS-CoV-2. Sample metadata almost always included a de-identified subject ID, COVID-19 status, age in years and sex. Overall results and qualifications from the work: The amount of clinical and demographic metadata varied by source and participant and was provided uncurated.

In Seattle, one collaborating source enrolled patients while the infection was active and tracked those patients longitudinally over the course of disease. Collaborating institutions collected whole blood in K2EDTA tubes following their own protocols. For TCRbeta analysis, collaborators shipped samples as frozen whole blood, isolated PBMCs, or DNA extracted from either of those sample types. TCRbeta CDR3 regions were amplified from genomic DNA using the immunoSEQ Assay, a bias-controlled multiplex PCR. Concerning the study's data processing: Within the assay, amplification of reference gene primers was used to estimate how many nucleated cells each sample contained. To quantify the absolute abundance of each unique TCRbeta CDR3 rearrangement, sequence reads were collapsed and filtered. Productive Simpson clonality was computed per sample as the square root of Simpson's diversity index over productive rearrangements. TCRdb holds this immuneACCESS table with in-frame rearrangements only. Some clones are missing; in checked studies, unresolved V genes explain under half, and the rest has no known cause. V and J calls and clone size are given by that table; D and trimming were obtained from the DNA. In all, the sample holds about 120,000 clones, and 90% of those were seen once. The biggest ten clones account for 3.8% of the sample.

This sequence was found in an older woman with COVID-19, enrolled during active disease. This chain is built from TRBV25-1 and TRBJ2-6; 7 bases in the junction line up with TRBD2. Sequencing input: peripheral blood. The CDR3 region reads CASSVTLGGKTGANVLTF. The nucleotide sequence reads as follows: TGTGCCAGCAGTGTAACCCTGGGGGGGAAGACTGGGGCCAACGTCCTGACTTTC.